A selection of T cell receptor beta chains follows, all from one sample in a study. Assay: immunoSEQ multiplex PCR; the TCRdb copy retains only in-frame clones and omits some. The sample lists about 68,000 clones, 93% seen once, with around 4.5% in the top ten. The specimen was PBMCs. The receptors were gathered from a man aged 35-49 years with rheumatoid arthritis. Each CDR3 is given with its conserved first and last residue. The D gene is left open where the match is weak. Not all rows give a size; the values are once, few, many and, for expanded clones, a class.

V	J	D	size	CDR3	DNA
TRBV15	TRBJ1-2	.	.	CATSRDTGTAGGGYTF	TGTGCCACCAGCAGGGATACAGGGACCGCTGGGGGAGGCTACACCTTC
TRBV15	TRBJ1-1	.	.	CATSRDRKSLPDTEAFF	TGTGCCACCAGCAGAGACCGGAAAAGCCTGCCCGACACTGAAGCTTTCTTT
TRBV19	TRBJ1-1	.	once	CASSSRDRIMNTEAFF	TGTGCCAGTAGTAGCCGGGACCGAATAATGAACACTGAAGCTTTCTTT
TRBV9	TRBJ2-1	.	.	CASSVVGGELNEQFF	TGTGCCAGCAGCGTAGTGGGGGGCGAGTTGAATGAGCAGTTCTTC
TRBV19	TRBJ1-1	.	.	CASSGRGLDTEAFF	TGTGCCAGTAGTGGCCGGGGCTTGGACACTGAAGCTTTCTTT
TRBV6-5	TRBJ2-7	TRBD2	.	CASSQTSGPYEQYF	TGTGCCAGCAGCCAAACTAGCGGCCCCTACGAGCAGTACTTC
TRBV19	TRBJ2-4	.	.	CASAPGQGKNIQYF	TGTGCCAGTGCACCGGGACAAGGTAAAAACATTCAGTACTTC
TRBV13	TRBJ1-6	.	.	CASSLGQYPSTLHF	TGTGCCAGCAGCCTAGGACAGTACCCTTCGACCCTCCACTTT
TRBV6-1	TRBJ2-7	.	once	CASSKLQGEEQYF	TGTGCCAGCAGTAAACTACAGGGAGAAGAGCAGTACTTC
TRBV28	TRBJ1-1	.	.	CASSVLRTEAFF	TGTGCCAGCAGTGTTCTAAGGACTGAAGCTTTCTTT
TRBV27	TRBJ2-7	TRBD1	.	CASSSQGAYEQYF	TGTGCCAGCAGTTCTCAGGGGGCGTACGAGCAGTACTTC
TRBV5-4	TRBJ2-5	.	.	CASSSTRGQETQYF	TGTGCCAGCAGCTCCACGAGGGGACAAGAGACCCAGTACTTC
TRBV29-1	TRBJ1-1	.	.	CSVGRGNTEAFF	TGCAGCGTTGGGAGGGGGAACACTGAAGCTTTCTTT
TRBV6-2/TRBV6-3	TRBJ1-2	.	.	CASSPGGYGYTF	TGTGCCAGCAGCCCTGGCGGCTATGGCTACACCTTC
TRBV28	TRBJ1-1	.	.	CASSLNSWGTPEAFF	TGTGCCAGCAGTTTAAATTCGTGGGGAACTCCTGAAGCTTTCTTT
TRBV4-1	TRBJ1-5	.	.	CASSQANNQPQHF	TGCGCCAGCAGCCAAGCTAATAATCAGCCCCAGCATTTT
TRBV6-1	TRBJ2-7	.	.	CASSDGVFTYEQYF	TGTGCCAGCAGTGACGGTGTGTTTACGTACGAGCAGTACTTC
TRBV19	TRBJ1-2	.	.	CASSTALGQTYGYTF	TGTGCCAGTAGTACGGCCTTAGGACAGACCTATGGCTACACCTTC
TRBV25-1	TRBJ1-1	TRBD1	.	CASSVWDSLNTEAFF	TGTGCCAGCAGTGTTTGGGACAGTTTGAACACTGAAGCTTTCTTT
TRBV19	TRBJ2-3	.	.	CASSSLLGPADTQYF	TGTGCCAGTAGTTCCCTACTAGGTCCCGCAGATACGCAGTATTTT
TRBV28	TRBJ1-6	.	.	CASSPPQAGNSPLHF	TGTGCCAGCAGCCCCCCGCAGGCTGGAAATTCACCCCTCCACTTT
TRBV19	TRBJ1-1	TRBD1	.	CASSPLGGQGARTEAFF	TGTGCCAGTAGTCCCCTTGGTGGACAGGGGGCGCGAACTGAAGCTTTCTTT
TRBV27	TRBJ2-3	.	once	CASRGPTDTQYF	TGTGCCAGCCGGGGCCCCACAGATACGCAGTATTTT
TRBV7-8	TRBJ1-2	.	.	CASSLDVGPGYGYTF	TGTGCCAGCAGCTTAGATGTGGGGCCGGGCTATGGCTACACCTTC
TRBV5-5	TRBJ1-6	.	.	CASSRDLSSYNSPLHF	TGTGCCAGCAGCCGGGACCTCAGCTCCTATAATTCACCCCTCCACTTT
TRBV4-2	TRBJ1-5	TRBD1	.	CASSQERQGGNQPQHF	TGTGCCAGCAGCCAAGAGAGGCAGGGGGGCAATCAGCCCCAGCATTTT
TRBV7-9	TRBJ2-7	.	.	CASSPWGTPPYEQYF	TGTGCCAGCAGCCCATGGGGGACACCTCCCTACGAGCAGTACTTC
TRBV7-8	TRBJ1-1	.	.	CASAPRSGNTEAFF	TGTGCCAGCGCCCCCCGTAGTGGGAACACTGAAGCTTTCTTT
TRBV7-2	TRBJ1-1	.	.	CASRTVNTEAFF	TGTGCCAGCAGGACAGTGAACACTGAAGCTTTCTTT
TRBV27	TRBJ2-7	.	.	CASSRQPSYEQYF	TGTGCCAGCAGTAGACAGCCCTCCTACGAGCAGTACTTC
TRBV5-6	TRBJ2-7	TRBD1	.	CASSTQGESYEQYF	TGTGCCAGCTCTACACAGGGGGAATCCTACGAGCAGTACTTC
TRBV4-1	TRBJ1-1	TRBD1	.	CASSQDSGGYTEAFF	TGCGCCAGCAGCCAAGATTCAGGGGGCTACACTGAAGCTTTCTTT
TRBV19	TRBJ1-3	.	.	CASSLTGPGNTIYF	TGTGCCAGTAGTTTAACAGGTCCTGGAAACACCATATATTTT
TRBV11-2	TRBJ2-1	TRBD1	once	CASSIRSGQTYNEQFF	TGTGCCAGCAGCATACGTTCGGGACAGACTTACAATGAGCAGTTCTTC
TRBV3-1/TRBV3-2	TRBJ1-6	.	.	CASSQVPPDVSSPLHF	TGTGCCAGCAGCCAAGTTCCCCCGGACGTATCTTCACCCCTCCACTTT
TRBV28	TRBJ1-1	.	.	CASSSPSGARTEAFF	TGTGCCAGCAGTTCCCCCTCGGGGGCTCGGACTGAAGCTTTCTTT
TRBV4-1	TRBJ1-2	TRBD1	few	CASSPSAGTGIYGYTF	TGCGCCAGCAGCCCCTCCGCCGGGACAGGGATCTATGGCTACACCTTC
TRBV18	TRBJ1-1	TRBD1	.	CASSKDRNTEAFF	TGTGCCAGCTCAAAGGACAGGAATACTGAAGCTTTCTTT
TRBV30	TRBJ2-5	.	.	CAWTPGQFQETQYF	TGTGCCTGGACCCCCGGACAGTTTCAAGAGACCCAGTACTTC
TRBV5-6	TRBJ1-5	.	.	CASSLGPLSNQPQHF	TGTGCCAGCAGCTTAGGACCCCTTAGCAATCAGCCCCAGCATTTT
TRBV12-3/TRBV12-4	TRBJ2-7	.	.	CASSFRDSFEQYF	TGTGCCAGCAGTTTCCGGGACTCGTTCGAGCAGTACTTC
TRBV4-1	TRBJ2-2	.	.	CASSQALTSSAGELFF	TGCGCCAGCAGCCAAGCCCTGACTAGTTCGGCCGGGGAGCTGTTTTTT
TRBV20-1	TRBJ1-5	.	.	CSASQPNQPQHF	TGCAGTGCTAGTCAACCAAATCAGCCCCAGCATTTT
TRBV5-4	TRBJ2-7	.	.	CASSLAETRAYEQYF	TGTGCCAGCAGCTTGGCCGAGACGCGCGCCTACGAGCAGTACTTC
TRBV11-2	TRBJ2-7	.	.	CASSFGGDSSYEQYF	TGTGCCAGCAGCTTTGGGGGTGACAGCTCCTACGAGCAGTACTTC
TRBV9	TRBJ1-1	TRBD1	.	CASSGGTGGTEAFF	TGTGCCAGCAGCGGAGGAACAGGGGGCACTGAAGCTTTCTTT
TRBV19	TRBJ2-1	.	.	CASSGRGYNEQFF	TGTGCCAGTAGCGGAAGGGGATACAATGAGCAGTTCTTC
TRBV24-1	TRBJ1-6	.	.	CATSEFLHSPLHF	TGTGCCACCAGCGAGTTTTTACATTCACCCCTCCACTTT
TRBV12-3/TRBV12-4	TRBJ1-1	TRBD1	few	CASSTGEWGEAFF	TGTGCCAGCAGTACAGGGGAGTGGGGTGAAGCTTTCTTT